Described below is a single TCR beta chain sequence and its context. The sample belongs to a study of OX40 agonist ivuxolimab in advanced cancers. The data were produced by immunoSEQ multiplex PCR, yet TCRdb's version contains in-frame clones alone and is incomplete. The table shows 40,000 to 60,000 clones, with approximately 83% occurring only once. CDR3 size: 15 residues. The V and J ends lost 3 bases and 8 bases respectively, with 16 bases between them. Germline CDR1 is LGHNA and CDR2 is YNFKEQ. This TCR derives from an adult with an advanced solid tumor such as melanoma, head and neck, liver or kidney cancer. J is TRBJ1-4 and V is TRBV4-2; D is perhaps TRBD1 (5 bases). The sample consisted of CD4+ or CD8+ T cells sorted from blood, taken in a trial of the OX40 agonist ivuxolimab. CDR3 amino acids: CASSHDGQGGEKLFF. The CDR3 DNA reads TGTGCCAGCAGCCATGACGGCCAGGGAGGAGAAAAACTGTTTTTT.